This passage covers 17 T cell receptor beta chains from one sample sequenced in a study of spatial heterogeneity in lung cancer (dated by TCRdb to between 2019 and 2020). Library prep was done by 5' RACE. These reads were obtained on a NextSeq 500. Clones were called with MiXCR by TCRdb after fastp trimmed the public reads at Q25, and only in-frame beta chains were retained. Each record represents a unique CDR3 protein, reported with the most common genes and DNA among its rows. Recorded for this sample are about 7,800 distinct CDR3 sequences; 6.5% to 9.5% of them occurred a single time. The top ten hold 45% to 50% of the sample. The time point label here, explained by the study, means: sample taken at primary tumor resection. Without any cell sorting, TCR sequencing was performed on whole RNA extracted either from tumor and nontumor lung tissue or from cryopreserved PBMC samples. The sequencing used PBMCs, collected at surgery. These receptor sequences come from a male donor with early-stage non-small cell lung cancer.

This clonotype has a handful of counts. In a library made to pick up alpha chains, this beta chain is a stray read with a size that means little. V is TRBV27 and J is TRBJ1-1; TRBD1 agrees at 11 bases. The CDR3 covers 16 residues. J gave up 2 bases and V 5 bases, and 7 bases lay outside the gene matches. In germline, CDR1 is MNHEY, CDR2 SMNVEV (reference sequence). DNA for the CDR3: TGTGCCAGCAGTCCCTCCGGGACAGGGGGTAACACTGAAGCTTTCTTT. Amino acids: CASSPSGTGGNTEAFF.

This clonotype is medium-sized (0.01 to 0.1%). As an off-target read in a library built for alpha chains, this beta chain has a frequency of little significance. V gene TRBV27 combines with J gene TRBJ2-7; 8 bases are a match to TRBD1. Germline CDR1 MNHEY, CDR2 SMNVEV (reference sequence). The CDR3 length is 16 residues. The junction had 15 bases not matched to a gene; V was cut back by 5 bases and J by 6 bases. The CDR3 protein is CASSPPRDRFSVEQYF. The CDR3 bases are TGTGCCAGCAGTCCGCCCCGGGACAGGTTTTCGGTCGAGCAGTACTTC.

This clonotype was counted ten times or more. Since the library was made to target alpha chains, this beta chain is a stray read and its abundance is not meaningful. CDR3 protein: CASSHDPGPQETQYF. The CDR3 DNA follows: TGTGCCAGCAGCCATGATCCGGGACCCCAAGAGACCCAGTACTTC. The chain uses TRBV3-1 and TRBJ2-5; D assignment may be TRBD1 or TRBD2 (5 bases each). Germline V CDR1 and CDR2: LGHDT, YNNKEL (reference sequence). The CDR3 is 15 amino acids. Between the trimmed V and J ends, which lost 3 bases and 1 base, there was a span of 12 bases.

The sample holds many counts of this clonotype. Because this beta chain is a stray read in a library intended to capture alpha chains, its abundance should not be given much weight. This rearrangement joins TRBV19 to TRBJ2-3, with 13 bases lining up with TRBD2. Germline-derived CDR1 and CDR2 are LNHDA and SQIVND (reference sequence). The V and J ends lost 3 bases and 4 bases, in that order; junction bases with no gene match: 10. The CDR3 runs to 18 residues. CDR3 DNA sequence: TGTGCCAGTAGTATGTACTTGACTAGCGGGAGGATCTCAGATACGCAGTATTTT. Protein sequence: CASSMYLTSGRISDTQYF.

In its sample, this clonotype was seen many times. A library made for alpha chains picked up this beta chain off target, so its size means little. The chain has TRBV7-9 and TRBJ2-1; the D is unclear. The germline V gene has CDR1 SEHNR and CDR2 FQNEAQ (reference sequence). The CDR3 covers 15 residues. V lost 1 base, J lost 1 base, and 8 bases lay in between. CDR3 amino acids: CASSLDVGSYNEQFF. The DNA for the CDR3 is TGTGCCAGCAGCTTAGACGTGGGATCCTACAATGAGCAGTTCTTC. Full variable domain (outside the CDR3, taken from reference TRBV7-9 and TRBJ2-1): DTGVSQNPRHKITKRGQNVTFRCDPISEHNRLYWYRQTLGQGPEFLTYFQNEAQLEKSRLLSDRFSAERPKGSFSTLEIQRTEQGDSAMYLCASSLDVGSYNEQFFGPGTRLTVL.

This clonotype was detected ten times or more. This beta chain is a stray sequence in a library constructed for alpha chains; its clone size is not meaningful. The CDR3 spells CASSERVAGARDTQYF. In DNA form, the CDR3 reads TGTGCCAGCAGTGAAAGGGTAGCGGGGGCTCGAGATACGCAGTATTTT. The V and J genes are TRBV2 and TRBJ2-3; 9 nucleotides line up with TRBD2. The germline CDR1 and CDR2 sequences are SNHLY and FYNNEI. The J segment lost 5 bases and the V segment lost 2 bases, leaving 8 bases of the junction unmatched. The CDR3 covers 16 residues. Drawing the rest from reference TRBV2 and TRBJ2-3, the complete variable domain is EPEVTQTPSHQVTQMGQEVILRCVPISNHLYFYWYRQILGQKVEFLVSFYNNEISEKSEIFDDQFSVERPDGSNFTLKIRSTKLEDSAMYFCASSERVAGARDTQYFGPGTRLTVL.

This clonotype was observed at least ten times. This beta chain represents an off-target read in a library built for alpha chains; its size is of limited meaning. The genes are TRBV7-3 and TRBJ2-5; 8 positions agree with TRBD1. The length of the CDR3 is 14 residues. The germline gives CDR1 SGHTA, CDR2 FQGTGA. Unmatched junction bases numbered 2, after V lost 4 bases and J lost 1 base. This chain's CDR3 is CASSSTGAQETQYF. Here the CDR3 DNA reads TGTGCCAGCAGCTCGACAGGGGCCCAAGAGACCCAGTACTTC.

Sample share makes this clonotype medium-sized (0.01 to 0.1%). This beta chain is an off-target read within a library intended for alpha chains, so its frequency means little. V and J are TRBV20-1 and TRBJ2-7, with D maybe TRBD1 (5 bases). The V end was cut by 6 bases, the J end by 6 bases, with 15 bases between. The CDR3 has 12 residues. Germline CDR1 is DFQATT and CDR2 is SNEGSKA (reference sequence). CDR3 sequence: CSASRQTGEQYF. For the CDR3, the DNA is TGCAGTGCCAGCAGACAGACCGGCGAGCAGTACTTC.

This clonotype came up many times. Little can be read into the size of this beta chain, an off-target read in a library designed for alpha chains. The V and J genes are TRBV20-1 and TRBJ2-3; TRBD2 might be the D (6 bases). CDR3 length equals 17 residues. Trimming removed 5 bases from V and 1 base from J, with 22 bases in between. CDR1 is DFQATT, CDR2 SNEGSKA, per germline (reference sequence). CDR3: CSARTLLAFGGTDTQYF. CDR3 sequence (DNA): TGCAGTGCTCGCACCCTACTAGCCTTCGGGGGCACAGATACGCAGTATTTT.

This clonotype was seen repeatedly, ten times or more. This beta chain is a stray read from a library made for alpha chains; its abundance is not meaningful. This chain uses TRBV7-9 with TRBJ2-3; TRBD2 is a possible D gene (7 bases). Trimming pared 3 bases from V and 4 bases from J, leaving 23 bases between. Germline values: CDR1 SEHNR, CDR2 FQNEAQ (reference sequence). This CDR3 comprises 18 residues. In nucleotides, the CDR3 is TGTGCCAGCAGCTTTTCTAGCGGAGGGGGGGAAGGTGCAGATACGCAGTATTTT. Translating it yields CASSFSSGGGEGADTQYF. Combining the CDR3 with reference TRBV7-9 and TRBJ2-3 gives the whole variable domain DTGVSQNPRHKITKRGQNVTFRCDPISEHNRLYWYRQTLGQGPEFLTYFQNEAQLEKSRLLSDRFSAERPKGSFSTLEIQRTEQGDSAMYLCASSFSSGGGEGADTQYFGPGTRLTVL.

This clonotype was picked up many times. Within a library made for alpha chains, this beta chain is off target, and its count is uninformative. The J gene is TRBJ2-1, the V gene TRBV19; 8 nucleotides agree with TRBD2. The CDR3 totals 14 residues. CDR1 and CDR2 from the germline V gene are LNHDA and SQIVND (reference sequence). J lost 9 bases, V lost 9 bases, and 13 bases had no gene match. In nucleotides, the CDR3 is TGTGCCAGCCGCGGGGGGAGGGCCCTCGGTGAGCAGTTCTTC. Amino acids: CASRGGRALGEQFF. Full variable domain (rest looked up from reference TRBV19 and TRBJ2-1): DGGITQSPKYLFRKEGQNVTLSCEQNLNHDAMYWYRQDPGQGLRLIYYSQIVNDFQKGDIAEGYSVSREKKESFPLTVTSAQKNPTAFYLCASRGGRALGEQFFGPGTRLTVL.

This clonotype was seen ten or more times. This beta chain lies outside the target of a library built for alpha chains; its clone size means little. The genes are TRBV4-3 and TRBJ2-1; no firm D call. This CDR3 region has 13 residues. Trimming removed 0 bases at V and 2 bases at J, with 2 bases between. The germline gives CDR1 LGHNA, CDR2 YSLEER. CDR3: CASSQDTYNEQFF. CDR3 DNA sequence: TGCGCCAGCAGCCAAGACACCTACAATGAGCAGTTCTTC.

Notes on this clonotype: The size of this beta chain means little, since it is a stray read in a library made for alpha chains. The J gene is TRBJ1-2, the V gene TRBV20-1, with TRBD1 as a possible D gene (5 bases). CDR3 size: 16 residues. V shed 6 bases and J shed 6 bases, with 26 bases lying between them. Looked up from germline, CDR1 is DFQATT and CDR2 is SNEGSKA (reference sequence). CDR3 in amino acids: CSAMRVLVPLGDGYTF. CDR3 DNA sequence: TGCAGTGCCATGAGGGTCCTCGTTCCGCTGGGGGATGGCTACACCTTC.

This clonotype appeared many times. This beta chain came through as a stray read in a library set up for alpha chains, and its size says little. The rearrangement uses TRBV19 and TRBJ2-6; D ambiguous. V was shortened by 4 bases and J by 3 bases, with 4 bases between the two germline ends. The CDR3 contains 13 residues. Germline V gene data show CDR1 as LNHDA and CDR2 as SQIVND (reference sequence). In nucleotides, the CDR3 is TGTGCCAGTAGTACGGTTGGGGCCAACGTCCTGACTTTC. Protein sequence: CASSTVGANVLTF.

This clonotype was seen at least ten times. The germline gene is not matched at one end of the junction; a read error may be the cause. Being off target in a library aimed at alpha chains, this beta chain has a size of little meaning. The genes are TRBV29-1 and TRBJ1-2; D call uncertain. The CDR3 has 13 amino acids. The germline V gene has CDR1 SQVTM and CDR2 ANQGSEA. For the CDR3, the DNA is TGCAGCGTCGAAGAAGTGGGAGGGTATGGCTACACCTTC. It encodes CSVEEVGGYGYTF.

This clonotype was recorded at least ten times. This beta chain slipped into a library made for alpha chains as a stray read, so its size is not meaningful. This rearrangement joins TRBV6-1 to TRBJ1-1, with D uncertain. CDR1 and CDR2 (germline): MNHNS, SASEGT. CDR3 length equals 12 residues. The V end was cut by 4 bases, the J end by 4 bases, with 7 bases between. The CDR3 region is CASSVDLTEAFF. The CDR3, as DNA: TGTGCCAGCAGTGTGGACCTCACTGAAGCTTTCTTT.

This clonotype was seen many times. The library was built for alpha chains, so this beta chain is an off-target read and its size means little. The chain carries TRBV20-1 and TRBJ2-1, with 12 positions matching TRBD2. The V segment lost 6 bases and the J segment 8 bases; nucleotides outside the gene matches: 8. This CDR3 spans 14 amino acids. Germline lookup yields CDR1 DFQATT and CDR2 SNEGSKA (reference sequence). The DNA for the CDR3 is TGCAGTGCAACCTCTAGCGGGGGGGTCGATGAGCAGTTCTTC. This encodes CSATSSGGVDEQFF.